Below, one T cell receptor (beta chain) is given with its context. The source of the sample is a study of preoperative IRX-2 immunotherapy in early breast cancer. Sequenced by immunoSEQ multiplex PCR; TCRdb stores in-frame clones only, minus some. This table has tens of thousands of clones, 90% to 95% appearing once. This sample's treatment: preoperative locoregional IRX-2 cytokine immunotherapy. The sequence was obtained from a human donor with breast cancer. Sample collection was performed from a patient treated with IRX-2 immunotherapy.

As DNA, the CDR3 is TGTGCCAGCAGCCAAGATCCCTCTTCCTACGAGCAGTACTTC. It yields the protein CASSQDPSSYEQYF. The genes are TRBV14 and TRBJ2-7; the D is unclear. Trimming stripped 0 bases from V and 1 base from J, with 7 bases between. The CDR3 totals 14 residues. Germline V gene data show CDR1 as SGHDN and CDR2 as FVKESK.